This TCR beta chain was retrieved from a study of T-cell reconstitution after alpha-beta-depleted transplantation in children. A library of TCRbeta sequences, prepared with unique molecular identifiers, was generated. MiXCR was run by TCRdb on the PCR reads, yielding one entry per CDR3 protein. In the table there are 450,000 to 700,000 distinct CDR3 sequences, roughly 27% of which are singletons. Germline lookup yields CDR1 SEHNR and CDR2 FQNEAQ (reference sequence). CDR3 length: 16 residues. Trimming shortened V by 5 bases and J by 8 bases, and 24 bases separated the two germline ends. V is TRBV7-9 and J is TRBJ1-2; D remains ambiguous. The input for sequencing was PBMCs, taken before TCRalphabeta/CD19-depleted stem cell transplant. This receptor was taken from a boy younger than two with Wiskott-Aldrich syndrome, due to receive a stem cell transplant. The CDR3 DNA reads as TGTGCCAGCAGCGTCCGACTCATTAAGTCCCAGAGCGGCTACACCTTC. The encoded protein is CASSVRLIKSQSGYTF.